This is a list of T cell receptor beta chains from one sample in a study of OX40 agonist ivuxolimab in advanced cancers. Sequencing used immunoSEQ multiplex PCR; TCRdb keeps in-frame clones, though not all of them. The table lists under 25,000 clones, 70% to 75% of them singletons. The sequencing used CD4+ or CD8+ T cells sorted from blood, collected in a trial of the OX40 agonist ivuxolimab. The receptors originated from an adult with an advanced solid tumor such as melanoma, head and neck, liver or kidney cancer. Both conserved end residues are part of each CDR3. The D gene is left open where the match is weak. A clone size is listed for some rows: how often the clone was seen (once, few, many), or a class if it is expanded.

.	.	TRBV28	14	TRBJ2-3	TGTGCCAGCAGTCCAGGCGTTTTGGCGGATACGCAGTATTTT	CASSPGVLADTQYF
.	.	TRBV15	12	TRBJ2-7	TGTGCCACCAGCTCACTCGAGGACGAGCAGTACTTC	CATSSLEDEQYF
TRBD1	.	TRBV7-2	18	TRBJ2-5	TGTGCCAGCAGCTTAGCGCTAATCGGGACAGAACCTCAAGAGACCCAGTACTTC	CASSLALIGTEPQETQYF
.	.	TRBV11-2	17	TRBJ2-7	TGTGCCAGCAGCCTCTACCGGGACCTCGCCCAATCCTACGAGCAGTACTTC	CASSLYRDLAQSYEQYF
.	.	TRBV7-8	15	TRBJ1-2	TGTGCCAGCAGCCCTCCTTCAGTAGCTAACTATGGCTACACCTTC	CASSPPSVANYGYTF
TRBD2	.	TRBV7-2	14	TRBJ2-7	TGTGCCAGCTATAGCAGCGGGGGACCCTACGAGCAGTACTTC	CASYSSGGPYEQYF
.	once	TRBV28	14	TRBJ2-5	TGTGCCAGCAGTTTATTGTCAGCCCAAGAGACCCAGTACTTC	CASSLLSAQETQYF
.	.	TRBV6-1	15	TRBJ2-2	TGTGCCAGCGCCGATGGACACACGGGATCCGGGGAGCTGTTTTTT	CASADGHTGSGELFF
.	.	TRBV4-1	15	TRBJ1-1	TGCGCCAGCAGCCAAGGTTTACGGTCGAACACTGAAGCTTTCTTT	CASSQGLRSNTEAFF
.	.	TRBV6-5	13	TRBJ1-1	TGTGCCAGCAAACACAGTATCAACACTGAAGCTTTCTTT	CASKHSINTEAFF
TRBD1	.	TRBV19	14	TRBJ1-1	TGTGCCAGTAGTATAGGTTTGGGGACAGTTGAAGCTTTCTTT	CASSIGLGTVEAFF
.	few	TRBV7-2	15	TRBJ2-3	TGTGCCAGCAGCTCCGTTGGGGCCCGGGGAGATACGCAGTATTTT	CASSSVGARGDTQYF
.	.	TRBV19	16	TRBJ2-2	TGTGCCAGTAGTATTAGCACAGGGAGTTCGTCCGGGGAGCTGTTTTTT	CASSISTGSSSGELFF
.	.	TRBV5-6	15	TRBJ2-6	TGTGCCAGCAGCTTGACAGGGCCTGGGGCCAACGTCCTGACTTTC	CASSLTGPGANVLTF
TRBD1	.	TRBV28	14	TRBJ2-2	TGTGCCAGCAGTTTCCACAGGGGCACCGGGGAGCTGTTTTTT	CASSFHRGTGELFF
.	few	TRBV25-1	14	TRBJ1-5	TGTGCCAGCAGTGAATCGTCGGAGGAGTGGCCCCAGCATTTT	CASSESSEEWPQHF